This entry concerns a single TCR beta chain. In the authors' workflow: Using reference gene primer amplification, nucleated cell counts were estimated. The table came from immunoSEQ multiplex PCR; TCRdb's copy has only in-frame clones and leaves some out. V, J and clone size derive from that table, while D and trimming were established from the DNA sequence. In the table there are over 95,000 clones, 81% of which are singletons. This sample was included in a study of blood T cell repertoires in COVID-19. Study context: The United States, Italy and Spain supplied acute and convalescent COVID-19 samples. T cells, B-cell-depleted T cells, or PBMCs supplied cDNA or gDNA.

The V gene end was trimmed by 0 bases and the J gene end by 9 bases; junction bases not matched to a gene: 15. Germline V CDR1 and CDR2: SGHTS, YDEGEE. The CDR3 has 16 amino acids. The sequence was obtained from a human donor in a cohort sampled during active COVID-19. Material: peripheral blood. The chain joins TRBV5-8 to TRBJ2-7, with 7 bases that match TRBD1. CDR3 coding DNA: TGTGCCAGCAGCTTGGTGTGGACAGGCGTCCCTGGTGGGCAGTACTTC. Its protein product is CASSLVWTGVPGGQYF.